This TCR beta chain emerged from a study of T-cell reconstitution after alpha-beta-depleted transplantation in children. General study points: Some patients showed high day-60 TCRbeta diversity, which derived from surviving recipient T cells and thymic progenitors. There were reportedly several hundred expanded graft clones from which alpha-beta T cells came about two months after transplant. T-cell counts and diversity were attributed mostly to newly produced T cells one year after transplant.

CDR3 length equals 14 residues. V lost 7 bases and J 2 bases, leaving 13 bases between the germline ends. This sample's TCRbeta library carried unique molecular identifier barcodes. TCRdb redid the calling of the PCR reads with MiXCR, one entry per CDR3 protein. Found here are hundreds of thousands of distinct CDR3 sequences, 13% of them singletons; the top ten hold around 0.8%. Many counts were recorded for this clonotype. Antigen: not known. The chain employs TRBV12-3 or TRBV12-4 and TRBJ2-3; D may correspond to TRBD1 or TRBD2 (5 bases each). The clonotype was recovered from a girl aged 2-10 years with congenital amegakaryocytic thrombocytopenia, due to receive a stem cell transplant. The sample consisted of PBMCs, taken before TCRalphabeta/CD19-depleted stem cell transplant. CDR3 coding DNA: TGTGCCAGCAACACGGGGCCTTCCACAGATACGCAGTATTTT. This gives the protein CASNTGPSTDTQYF.